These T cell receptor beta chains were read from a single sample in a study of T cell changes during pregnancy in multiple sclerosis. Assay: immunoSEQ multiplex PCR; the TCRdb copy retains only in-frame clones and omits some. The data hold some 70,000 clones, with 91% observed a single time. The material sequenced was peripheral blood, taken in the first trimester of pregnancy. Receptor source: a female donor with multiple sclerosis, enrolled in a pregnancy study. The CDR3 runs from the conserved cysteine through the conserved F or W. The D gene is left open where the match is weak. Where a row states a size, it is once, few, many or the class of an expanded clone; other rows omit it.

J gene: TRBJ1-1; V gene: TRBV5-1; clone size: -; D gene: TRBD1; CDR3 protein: CASSYDRGDTEAFF; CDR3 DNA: TGCGCCAGCAGCTATGACAGGGGCGACACTGAAGCTTTCTTT
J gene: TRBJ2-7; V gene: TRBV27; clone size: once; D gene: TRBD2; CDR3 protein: CASSPMMSGSSYEQYF; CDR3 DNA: TGTGCCAGCAGTCCAATGATGAGCGGGAGCTCCTACGAGCAGTACTTC
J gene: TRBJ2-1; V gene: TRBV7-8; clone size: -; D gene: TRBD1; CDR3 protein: CASSLGGQYNEQFF; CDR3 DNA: TGTGCCAGCAGCTTAGGGGGACAGTACAATGAGCAGTTCTTC
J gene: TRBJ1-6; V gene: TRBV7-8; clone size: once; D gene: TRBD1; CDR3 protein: CASSRLRDSNSPLHF; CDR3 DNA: TGTGCCAGCAGCCGCCTCCGGGACAGTAATTCACCCCTCCACTTT
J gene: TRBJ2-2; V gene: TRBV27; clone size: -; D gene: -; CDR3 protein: CASRSGGTNTGELFF; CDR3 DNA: TGTGCCAGCAGGTCTGGGGGGACGAACACCGGGGAGCTGTTTTTT
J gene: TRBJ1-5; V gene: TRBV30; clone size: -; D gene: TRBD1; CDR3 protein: CAWSGSGQGSNQPQHF; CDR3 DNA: TGTGCCTGGAGTGGCTCGGGACAGGGGTCGAATCAGCCCCAGCATTTT
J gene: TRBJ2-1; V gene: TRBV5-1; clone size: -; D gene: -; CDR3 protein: CASSFPTNSAEQFF; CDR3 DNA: TGCGCCAGCAGCTTTCCCACTAACTCCGCTGAGCAGTTCTTC
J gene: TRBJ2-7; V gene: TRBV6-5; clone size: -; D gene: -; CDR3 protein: CASSYDRAYEQYF; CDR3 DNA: TGTGCCAGCAGTTACGACAGAGCCTACGAGCAGTACTTC
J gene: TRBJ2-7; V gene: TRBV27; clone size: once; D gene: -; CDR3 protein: CASRGSSYEQYF; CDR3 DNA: TGTGCCAGCAGGGGCAGCTCCTACGAGCAGTACTTC
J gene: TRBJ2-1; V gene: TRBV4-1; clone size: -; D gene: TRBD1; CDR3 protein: CASSLRGAGGSYNEQFF; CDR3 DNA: TGCGCCAGCAGCCTTCGAGGGGCAGGGGGATCCTACAATGAGCAGTTCTTC
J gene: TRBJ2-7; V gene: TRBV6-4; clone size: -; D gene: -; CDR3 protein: CASSDRPTTKCSYEQYF; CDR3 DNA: TGTGCCAGCAGTGACCGTCCCACCACTAAATGCTCCTACGAGCAGTACTTC
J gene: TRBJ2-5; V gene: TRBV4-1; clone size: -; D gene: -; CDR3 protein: CASSQGALGPQETQYF; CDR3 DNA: TGCGCCAGCAGCCAAGGGGCCCTGGGTCCCCAAGAGACCCAGTACTTC
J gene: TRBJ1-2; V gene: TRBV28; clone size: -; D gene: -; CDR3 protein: CASSRDIYGYTF; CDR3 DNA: TGTGCCAGCAGTCGAGACATCTATGGCTACACCTTC
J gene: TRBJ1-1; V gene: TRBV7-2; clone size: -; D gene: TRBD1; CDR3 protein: CASSLLQGNTEAFF; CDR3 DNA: TGTGCCAGCAGCTTACTACAGGGGAATACTGAAGCTTTCTTT
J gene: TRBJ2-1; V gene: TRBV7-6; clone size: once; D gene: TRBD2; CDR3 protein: CASSFRGGGSYNEQFF; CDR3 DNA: TGTGCCAGCAGCTTCCGCGGGGGGGGCTCCTACAATGAGCAGTTCTTC
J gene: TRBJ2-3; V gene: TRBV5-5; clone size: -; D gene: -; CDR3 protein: CASSLGQSTDTQYF; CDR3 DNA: TGTGCCAGCAGCTTGGGACAGTCTACAGATACGCAGTATTTT
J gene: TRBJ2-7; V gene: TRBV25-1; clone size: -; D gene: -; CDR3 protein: CASSDRGVYEQYF; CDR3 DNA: TGTGCCAGCAGTGACAGGGGAGTCTACGAGCAGTACTTC
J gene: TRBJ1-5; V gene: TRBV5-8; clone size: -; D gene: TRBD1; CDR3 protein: CASSGGQVNQPQHF; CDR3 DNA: TGTGCCAGCAGCGGGGGACAGGTAAATCAGCCCCAGCATTTT
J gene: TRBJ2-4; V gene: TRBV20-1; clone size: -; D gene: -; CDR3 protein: CSAFRGDIQYF; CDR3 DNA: TGCAGTGCCTTCAGGGGAGACATTCAGTACTTC
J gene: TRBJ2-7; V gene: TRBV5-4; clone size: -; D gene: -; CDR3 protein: CASSLGLSGSSYEQYF; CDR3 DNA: TGTGCCAGCAGCTTGGGTTTGTCGGGATCTTCCTACGAGCAGTACTTC
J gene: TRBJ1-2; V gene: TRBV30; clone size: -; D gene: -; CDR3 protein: CAWSVTVNYGYTF; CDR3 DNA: TGTGCCTGGAGTGTAACAGTTAACTATGGCTACACCTTC
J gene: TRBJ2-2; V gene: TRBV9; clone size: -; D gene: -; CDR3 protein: CASSVETRTAGELFF; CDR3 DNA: TGTGCCAGCAGCGTAGAAACCCGGACAGCCGGGGAGCTGTTTTTT
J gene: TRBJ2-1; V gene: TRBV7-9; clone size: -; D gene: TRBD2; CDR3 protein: CASSFSGRAFNEQFF; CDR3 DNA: TGTGCCAGCAGCTTTAGCGGGAGGGCTTTCAATGAGCAGTTCTTC
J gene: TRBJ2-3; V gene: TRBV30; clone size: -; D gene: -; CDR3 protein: CAWTGKDTQYF; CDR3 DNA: TGTGCCTGGACGGGTAAGGATACGCAGTATTTT
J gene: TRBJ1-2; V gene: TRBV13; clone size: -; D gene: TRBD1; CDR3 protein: CASSGGQGEGYTF; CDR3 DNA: TGTGCCAGCAGCGGGGGACAGGGAGAAGGCTACACCTTC
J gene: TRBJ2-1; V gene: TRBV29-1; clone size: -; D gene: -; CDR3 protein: CSVEDPSTGYEQFF; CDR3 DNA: TGCAGCGTTGAAGATCCGAGCACGGGGTATGAGCAGTTCTTC
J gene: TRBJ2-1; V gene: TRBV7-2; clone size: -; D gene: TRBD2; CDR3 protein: CASSLDGGGKDEQFF; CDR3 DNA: TGTGCCAGCAGCTTAGATGGCGGGGGGAAGGATGAGCAGTTCTTC
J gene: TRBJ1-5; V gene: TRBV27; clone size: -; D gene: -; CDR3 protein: CASSLYRGNQPQHF; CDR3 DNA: TGTGCCAGCAGTTTATACCGGGGAAATCAGCCCCAGCATTTT
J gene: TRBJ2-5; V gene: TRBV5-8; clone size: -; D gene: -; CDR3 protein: CASSKDSQETQYF; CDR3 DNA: TGTGCCAGCAGCAAGGACAGCCAAGAGACCCAGTACTTC
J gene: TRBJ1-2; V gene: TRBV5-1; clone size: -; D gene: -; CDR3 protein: CASGPSVTSYGYTF; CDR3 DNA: TGCGCCAGCGGGCCCTCTGTTACTAGCTATGGCTACACCTTC
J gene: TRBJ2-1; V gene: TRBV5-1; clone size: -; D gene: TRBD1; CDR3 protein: CASSLRDRGEDEQFF; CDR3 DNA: TGCGCCAGCAGCTTGAGGGACAGGGGGGAGGATGAGCAGTTCTTC
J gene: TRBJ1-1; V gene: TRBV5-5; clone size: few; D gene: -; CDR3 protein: CASSLGWGGNEAFF; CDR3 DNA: TGTGCCAGCAGCTTGGGGTGGGGAGGAAATGAAGCTTTCTTT
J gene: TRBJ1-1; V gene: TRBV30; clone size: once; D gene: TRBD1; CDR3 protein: CAWSRRGPARNTEAFF; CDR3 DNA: TGTGCCTGGAGCCGAAGGGGGCCGGCTCGAAACACTGAAGCTTTCTTT
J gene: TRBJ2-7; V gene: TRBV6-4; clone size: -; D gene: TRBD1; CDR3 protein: CASQPTGPQSYEQYF; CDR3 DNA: TGTGCCAGCCAGCCGACAGGGCCTCAATCCTACGAGCAGTACTTC
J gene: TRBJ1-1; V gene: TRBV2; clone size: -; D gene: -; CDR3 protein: CASRPETEAFF; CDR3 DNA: TGTGCCAGCCGTCCGGAGACTGAAGCTTTCTTT
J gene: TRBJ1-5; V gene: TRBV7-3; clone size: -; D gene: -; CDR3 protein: CASSLDRDQPQHF; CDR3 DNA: TGTGCCAGCAGCTTGGACAGAGATCAGCCCCAGCATTTT
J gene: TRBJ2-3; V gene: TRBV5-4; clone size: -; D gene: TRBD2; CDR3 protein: CASSLGLADTDTQYF; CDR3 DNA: TGTGCCAGCAGTCTCGGACTAGCGGACACAGATACGCAGTATTTT
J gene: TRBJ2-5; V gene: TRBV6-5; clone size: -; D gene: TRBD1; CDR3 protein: CASRTNRGQETQYF; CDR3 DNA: TGTGCCAGCAGGACTAACAGGGGGCAAGAGACCCAGTACTTC
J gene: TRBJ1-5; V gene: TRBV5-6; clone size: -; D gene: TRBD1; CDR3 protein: CASSLNRGTYSNQPQHF; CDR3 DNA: TGTGCCAGCAGCTTGAACAGGGGCACGTATAGCAATCAGCCCCAGCATTTT